The clone carrying this TCR beta chain occurred many times. What it binds is unknown. This record belongs to a study of spatial heterogeneity in lung cancer. Study outcomes and limitations: It was found that expanded intratumoral alpha and beta TCR counts tracked tumor mutation counts.

Trimming took 3 bases from V and 1 from J, leaving 6 bases between them. Germline lookup yields CDR1 DFQATT and CDR2 SNEGSKA (reference sequence). The CDR3 runs to 12 residues. Time point: sample taken at primary tumor resection. Sequencing was performed on whole RNA extracted from tumor and nontumor lung tissue, or from frozen PBMC, and the material was left unsorted. MiXCR, applied by TCRdb to the 5' RACE reads, yields one record per CDR3 protein. The table lists approximately 21,000 distinct CDR3 sequences, 5% to 7.5% of them singletons. This sample comprised lung tumor tissue, obtained at surgery. The V call is TRBV20-1, the J call TRBJ1-1; tentative D call: TRBD1 (5 bases). This receptor was taken from a male donor with early-stage non-small cell lung cancer. The chain's CDR3 is CSARGGNTEAFF. As DNA, the CDR3 is TGCAGTGCTAGGGGGGGGAACACTGAAGCTTTCTTT.